Listed below are T cell receptor beta chains from one sample, sequenced in a study of T cells in localized non-small cell lung cancer. Generated by immunoSEQ multiplex PCR, the TCRdb table keeps only in-frame clones and is missing some. The data contain around 1,600 clones, about a third of them singletons. Sequencing used lung tumor tissue, obtained before any cancer treatment. The receptors were gathered from a man aged 40-75 years with stage II lung adenocarcinoma. The CDR3 runs from the conserved cysteine through the conserved F or W. D genes are given only for firm matches. Where a row states a size, it is once, few, many or the class of an expanded clone; other rows omit it.

d_gene	j_gene	abundance	len	v_gene	CDR3nt	CDR3aa
-	TRBJ2-3	few	15	TRBV11-3	TGTGCCAGCAGCTTGACGGTCTCTTGGCCAGATACGCAGTATTTT	CASSLTVSWPDTQYF
-	TRBJ1-5	few	15	TRBV9	TGTGCCAGCAGCGTTAGTAGCGGTAGCAATCAGCCCCAGCATTTT	CASSVSSGSNQPQHF
-	TRBJ2-5	-	18	TRBV6-7	TGTGCCAGCAGTGAATCCCTTGGGAGTTCAATTAAGGAAGAGACCCAGTACTTC	CASSESLGSSIKEETQYF
-	TRBJ1-6	-	16	TRBV11-3	TGTGCCAGCAGCCACACAGGCCAGGGGTATAATTCACCCCTCCACTTT	CASSHTGQGYNSPLHF
-	TRBJ1-3	few	14	TRBV9	TGTGCCAGCAGCGTAGGGAGCTCTGGAAACACCATATATTTT	CASSVGSSGNTIYF
-	TRBJ2-7	large	15	TRBV11-3	TGTGCCAGCAGCTTAGGCTACAGGGCCTCCTACGAGCAGTACTTC	CASSLGYRASYEQYF
TRBD1	TRBJ1-2	-	14	TRBV28	TGTGCCAGCAGACCTCAGGGGGTCACTTTAGGCTACACCTTC	CASRPQGVTLGYTF
-	TRBJ2-7	-	14	TRBV14	TGTGCCAGCAGCATTAGCGGATCCTCCTACGAGCAGTACTTC	CASSISGSSYEQYF
TRBD1	TRBJ2-1	-	14	TRBV7-2	TGTGCCAGCAGCCCACGGACAGGCCAAGATGAGCAGTTCTTC	CASSPRTGQDEQFF
TRBD2	TRBJ2-3	-	14	TRBV12-5	TGTGCCAGCGCGGGTGGGACTAGCGGGGGTACGCAGTATTTT	CASAGGTSGGTQYF
-	TRBJ1-3	-	15	TRBV19	TGTGCCAGTAGTTCTCAGGGACGGACTGGAAACACCATATATTTT	CASSSQGRTGNTIYF
-	TRBJ2-7	-	13	TRBV6-8	TGTGCCAGCAGAAGAAGACAGCCCTACAAGCAGTACTTC	CASRRRQPYKQYF
-	TRBJ1-2	few	13	TRBV27	TGTGCCAGCAGTCCCTCCCGAGGGCGAGGCTACACCTTC	CASSPSRGRGYTF
-	TRBJ1-2	-	15	TRBV28	TGTGCCAGCAGTTTAGGGTCAGGGAGTGGCTATGGCTACACCTTC	CASSLGSGSGYGYTF
-	TRBJ1-6	few	12	TRBV6-7	TGTGCCGGCGGGGGGCTGAGCTCACCCCTCCACTTT	CAGGGLSSPLHF
TRBD1	TRBJ1-1	few	13	TRBV2	TGTGCCAGCAGTGTCGGGACAGCCACTGAAGCTTTCTTT	CASSVGTATEAFF
TRBD1	TRBJ1-4	-	16	TRBV28	TGTGCCAGCAGTTACGGGACAGGGACTTTACGAGAAAAACTGTTTTTT	CASSYGTGTLREKLFF
-	TRBJ2-1	-	13	TRBV1	TGCGCCAGCACCTCGGGGGGGGTTAATGAGCAGTTCTTC	CASTSGGVNEQFF
-	TRBJ1-2	few	12	TRBV9	TGTGCCAGCAGCCCCAGGGTATTCGGCTACACCTTC	CASSPRVFGYTF
-	TRBJ1-3	few	14	TRBV11-3	TGTGCCAGCAGCCGGACACCGTCTGGAAACACCATATATTTT	CASSRTPSGNTIYF
-	TRBJ1-3	few	15	TRBV6-8	TGTGCCAGCAGTGATTGGGCCAGCTCTGGAAACACCATATATTTT	CASSDWASSGNTIYF
-	TRBJ2-3	once	14	TRBV19	TGTGCCAGTAGTCCGGCAAGGCGGCTAGATACGCAGTATTTT	CASSPARRLDTQYF
TRBD1	TRBJ1-5	medium-sized	16	TRBV11-3	TGTGCCAGCAGCGGAACAGGGGGCTCCAGCAATCAGCCCCAGCATTTT	CASSGTGGSSNQPQHF
-	TRBJ2-3	-	16	TRBV25-1	TGTGCCAGCAGTGCTACTAGCCGACCTAGCACAGATACGCAGTATTTT	CASSATSRPSTDTQYF
-	TRBJ2-5	few	14	TRBV30	TGTGCCTGTCCTCGGGGGATGGATCTAGAGACCCAGTACTTC	CACPRGMDLETQYF
-	TRBJ2-3	large	18	TRBV4-1	TGCGCCAGCAGCCAAGTAGTGTTTTGGGGAGGGGGGACAGATACGCAGTATTTT	CASSQVVFWGGGTDTQYF
TRBD1	TRBJ1-3	-	13	TRBV25-1	TGTGCCAGCAGTGGACAGGGGGCAAACACCATATATTTT	CASSGQGANTIYF
-	TRBJ1-5	-	13	TRBV19	TGTGCCAGTAGTATGGTGACGAATCAGCCCCAGCATTTT	CASSMVTNQPQHF
-	TRBJ1-2	-	12	TRBV29-1	TGCAGCGTTGAAGGCAGATCCTATGGCTACACCTTC	CSVEGRSYGYTF
-	TRBJ2-1	medium-sized	14	TRBV11-3	TGTGCCAGCAGCTTGTCAGCTTCCTACAATGAGCAGTTCTTC	CASSLSASYNEQFF
TRBD2	TRBJ2-5	few	18	TRBV7-6	TGTGCTAGCAGCCAAGATGATGGGAGGACTAGCGTTGGAGAGACCCAGTACTTC	CASSQDDGRTSVGETQYF
-	TRBJ1-1	-	14	TRBV7-4	TGTGCCAGCAGCTCCTCTCGCACCAACACTGAAGCTTTCTTT	CASSSSRTNTEAFF
TRBD1	TRBJ2-7	-	13	TRBV29-1	TGCAGCGTTCAACGGGGACAGGGGTCCGAGCAGTACTTC	CSVQRGQGSEQYF
TRBD2	TRBJ2-7	-	16	TRBV11-3	TGTGCCAGCAGCTCCTCGGGACTAGCGGGAGTTCGCGAGCAGTACTTC	CASSSSGLAGVREQYF
-	TRBJ2-7	-	16	TRBV11-3	TGTGCCAGCAGCCCCCTTTTACAGGCCAGCTCCTACGAGCAGTACTTC	CASSPLLQASSYEQYF
-	TRBJ1-2	once	13	TRBV19	TGTGCCAGTAGTATTGGGTGGGCCTATGGCTACACCTTC	CASSIGWAYGYTF
TRBD1	TRBJ1-1	-	15	TRBV18	TGTGCCAGCTCACCACTAGGGACAGGGGCCACTGAAGCTTTCTTT	CASSPLGTGATEAFF
-	TRBJ2-5	large	12	TRBV18	TGTGCCAGCTCATTTAGGGCGGAGACCCAGTACTTC	CASSFRAETQYF
TRBD2	TRBJ2-3	-	16	TRBV5-1	TGCGCCAGCAGCTTGGCCAGGGGACTAGCTACAGATACGCAGTATTTT	CASSLARGLATDTQYF
-	TRBJ2-7	-	19	TRBV23-1	TGCGCCAGCAGTCAATCCGGGTGTGAGGGATCCGGGGGGCCCTACGAGCAGTACTTC	CASSQSGCEGSGGPYEQYF
-	TRBJ2-2	-	16	TRBV18	TGTGCCAGCTCACCGTACCAAACAGGGAACGTCGGGGAGCTGTTTTTT	CASSPYQTGNVGELFF
TRBD2	TRBJ2-7	few	13	TRBV9	TGTACCAGCGGACTAGCGAGAGATGGCGAGCAGTACTTC	CTSGLARDGEQYF
-	TRBJ1-2	few	14	TRBV5-1	TGCGCCAGCAGCTTGCAGGGAGTGGAAAATGGCTACACCTTC	CASSLQGVENGYTF
-	TRBJ1-2	large	15	TRBV28	TGTGCCAGCAGTTTAGGGACGACGTCCCCCTATGGCTACACCTTC	CASSLGTTSPYGYTF
TRBD1	TRBJ1-2	few	14	TRBV11-3	TGTGCCAGCAGCCCACGGACAGGGGAGTATGGCTACACCTTC	CASSPRTGEYGYTF
-	TRBJ1-2	-	13	TRBV28	TGTGCCACCATACGGGCCGGTGACTATGGCTACACCTTC	CATIRAGDYGYTF
-	TRBJ1-6	medium-sized	15	TRBV9	TGTGCCAGCAGCCCTTATGGGGAACGGAATTCACCCCTCCACTTT	CASSPYGERNSPLHF
TRBD2	TRBJ2-5	few	16	TRBV6-8	TGTGCCAGTAGTTTCGGAGCGGGGCTGCCTAAAGAGACCCAGTACTTC	CASSFGAGLPKETQYF
TRBD2	TRBJ2-1	-	14	TRBV29-1	TGCAGCGTCGAAGCGGGGGGGCCTTACAATGAGCAGTTCTTC	CSVEAGGPYNEQFF
-	TRBJ1-5	-	14	TRBV29-1	TGCAGCGTTCGAGTGGGGAATAGCAATCAGCCCCAGCATTTT	CSVRVGNSNQPQHF
TRBD2	TRBJ2-2	-	17	TRBV14	TGTGCCAGCAGCCAAGATAGGGGCCTAGCGGACACCGGGGAGCTGTTTTTT	CASSQDRGLADTGELFF
-	TRBJ2-5	-	13	TRBV28	TGTGCCAGCAGTTTCGGCGGGGCAGAGACCCAGTACTTC	CASSFGGAETQYF
-	TRBJ1-5	-	13	TRBV28	TGTGCCAGCAGTTTACCGCAAAATCAGCCCCAGCATTTT	CASSLPQNQPQHF
-	TRBJ2-7	few	14	TRBV15	TGTGCCACCAGCAGAGGGCAGGGGATCTACGAGCAGTACTTC	CATSRGQGIYEQYF